These 2 T cell receptor beta chains share one sample of origin, sequenced in a study of CD8 T cells in Susac syndrome. An input of about 0.5 to 1 ug of RNA was subjected to reverse transcription using random hexamers. TCRdb used MiXCR to reprocess the immunoSEQ multiplex PCR reads, holding one entry per CDR3 protein. This table holds about 190,000 distinct CDR3 sequences, about 94% found once. Sequencing was done on a sample of CD4+ T cells from PBMCs. These receptors originate from a human donor with Susac syndrome.

This chain links TRBV7-2 with TRBJ2-1, with D maybe TRBD1 (6 bases). The CDR3 length is 18 residues. Germline V gene data show CDR1 as SGHTA and CDR2 as FQGNSA. V dropped 5 bases and J dropped 0 bases, with 20 bases sitting between them. DNA of the CDR3: TGTGCCAGCAGCCCACGTGGGGTACAGGGAAGCTCCTACAATGAGCAGTTCTTC. This gives the protein CASSPRGVQGSSYNEQFF.

A note on this clonotype: A read error may account for a junction end that differs from germline. V and J are TRBV18 and TRBJ2-7; 7 positions agree with TRBD1. Germline CDR1 reads KGHSH; CDR2 reads LQKENI. The CDR3 runs to 14 residues. The CDR3 nucleotides are TGTGCCAGCTCCCCACCGACAGGGTCCTCCGAGCAGTACTTC. This gives the protein CASSPPTGSSEQYF.